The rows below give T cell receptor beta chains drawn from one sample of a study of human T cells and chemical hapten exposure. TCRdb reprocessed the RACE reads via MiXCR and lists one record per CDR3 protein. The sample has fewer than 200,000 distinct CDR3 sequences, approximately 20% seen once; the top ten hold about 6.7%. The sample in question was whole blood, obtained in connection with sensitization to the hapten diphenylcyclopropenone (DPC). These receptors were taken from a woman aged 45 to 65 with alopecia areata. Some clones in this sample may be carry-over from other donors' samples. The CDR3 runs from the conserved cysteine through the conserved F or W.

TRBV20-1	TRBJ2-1	CSARDPSGTSYNEQFF
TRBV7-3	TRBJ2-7	CASSFVFRAGVSYEQYF
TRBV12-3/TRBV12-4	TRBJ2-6	CASSFRLMDGSGANVLTF
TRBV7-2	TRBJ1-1	CASSLVDDRTEAFF
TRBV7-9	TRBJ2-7	CASSFSGDYEQYF
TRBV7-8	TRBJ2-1	CASSLRTSERIEQFF
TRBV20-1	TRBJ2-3	CSSDGASSTDTQYF
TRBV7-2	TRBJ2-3	CASGFSGTDTQYF
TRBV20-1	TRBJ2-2	CSASRGNTGELFF
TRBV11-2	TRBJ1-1	CASSLSARVTGTEAFF
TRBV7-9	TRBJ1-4	CASSPGITGGEKLFF
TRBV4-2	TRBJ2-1	CASSQEFFHEQFF
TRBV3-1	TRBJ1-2	CASSQDWGYTF
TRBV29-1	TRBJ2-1	CSGGMRLAAYNEQFF
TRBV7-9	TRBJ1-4	CASSRGLNEKLFF
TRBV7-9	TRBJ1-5	CASSSGLLPQHF
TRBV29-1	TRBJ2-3	CSVGAGGPADTQYF
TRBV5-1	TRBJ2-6	CASSLIRQAGANVLTF
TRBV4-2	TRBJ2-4	CASSQASRTGTKNIQYF
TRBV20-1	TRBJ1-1	CSASSGNTEAFF
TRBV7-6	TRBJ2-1	CASSHLAGFTYNEQFF
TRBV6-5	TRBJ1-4	CASSPSGTGVKLFF
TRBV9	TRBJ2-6	CASSVLSRLSGANVLTF
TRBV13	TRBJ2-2	CASSGGTVNTGELFF
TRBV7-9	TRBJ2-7	CASSLATGIHEQYF
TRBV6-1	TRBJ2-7	CASSGYSRGYEQYF
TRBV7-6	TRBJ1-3	CASSLGLRGRLGNTIYF
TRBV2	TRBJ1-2	CASSLNRGENYGYTF
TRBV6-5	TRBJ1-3	CASSRGTYSGNTIYF
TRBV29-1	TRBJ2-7	CSVRTSGTGEQYF
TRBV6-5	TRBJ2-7	CASSYGGLAGSEQYF
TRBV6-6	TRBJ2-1	CASNLYGGNNEQFF
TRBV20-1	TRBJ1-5	CSANGLENQPQHF
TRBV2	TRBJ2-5	CASVQGQETQYF
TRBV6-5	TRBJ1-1	CASTGMVPGTEAFF